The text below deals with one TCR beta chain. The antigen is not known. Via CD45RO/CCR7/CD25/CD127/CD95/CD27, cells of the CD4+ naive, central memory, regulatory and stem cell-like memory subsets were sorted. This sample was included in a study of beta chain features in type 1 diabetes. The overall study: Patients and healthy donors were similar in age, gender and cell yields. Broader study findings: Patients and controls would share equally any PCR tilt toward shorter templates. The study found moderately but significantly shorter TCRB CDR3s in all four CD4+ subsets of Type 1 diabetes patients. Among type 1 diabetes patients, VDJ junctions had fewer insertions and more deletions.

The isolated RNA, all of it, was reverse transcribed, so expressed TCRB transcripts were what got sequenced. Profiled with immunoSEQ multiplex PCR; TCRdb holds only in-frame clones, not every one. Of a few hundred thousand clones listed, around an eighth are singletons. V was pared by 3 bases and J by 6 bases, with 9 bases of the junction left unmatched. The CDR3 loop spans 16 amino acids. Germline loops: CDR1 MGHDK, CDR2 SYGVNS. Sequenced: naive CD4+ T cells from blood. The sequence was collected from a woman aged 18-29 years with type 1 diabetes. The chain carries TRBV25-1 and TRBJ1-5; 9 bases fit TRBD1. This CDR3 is CASSEGTGSGGQPQHF. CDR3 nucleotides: TGTGCCAGCAGTGAGGGGACAGGGTCCGGGGGTCAGCCCCAGCATTTT.